This T cell receptor beta chain was identified in a study of Ad26.COV2.S vaccination and SARS-CoV-2 variants. Study-level results: People given the vaccine had a wider spike-specific TCR breadth than placebo recipients did. Measurement of non-spike TCR breadth gave similar results in vaccine and placebo recipients.

Regarding treatment: some 20 received Ad26.COV2.S at low or high dose, single or two shots; 5 received placebo; per-sample allocation not given. Day 63 following the first vaccine or placebo injection was when the samples were taken. The germline V gene encodes CDR1 SSHAT and CDR2 FNYEAQ (reference sequence). V was trimmed by 5 bases and J by 5 bases, leaving 27 bases between them. The CDR3 has 18 amino acids. In the case of this clone: The antigen remains unidentified.

Assay: immunoSEQ multiplex PCR; the TCRdb copy retains only in-frame clones and omits some. The data show some 240,000 clones, roughly 87% seen once. The chain couples TRBV7-7 to TRBJ2-5; D possibly corresponds to TRBD2 (6 bases). Sequencing was performed on peripheral blood, taken in a trial of Ad26.COV2.S vaccine versus placebo. The source of this sequence is a person between 18 and 60 years old who received the Ad26.COV2.S COVID-19 vaccine or a placebo. This CDR3 is CASSPAPWHQGLWETQYF. CDR3 bases: TGTGCCAGCAGCCCCGCTCCTTGGCACCAGGGACTTTGGGAGACCCAGTACTTC.